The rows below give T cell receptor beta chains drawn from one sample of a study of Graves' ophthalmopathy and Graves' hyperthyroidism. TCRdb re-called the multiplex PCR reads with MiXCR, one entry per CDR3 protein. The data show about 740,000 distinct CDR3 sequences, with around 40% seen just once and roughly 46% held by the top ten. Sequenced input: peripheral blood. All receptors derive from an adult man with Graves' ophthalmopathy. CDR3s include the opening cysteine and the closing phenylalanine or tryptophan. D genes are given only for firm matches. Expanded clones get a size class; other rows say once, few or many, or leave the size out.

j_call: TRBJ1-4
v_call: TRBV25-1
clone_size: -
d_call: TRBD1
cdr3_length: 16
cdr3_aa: CASSPGGGLLGEKLFF
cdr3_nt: TGTGCCAGCAGCCCAGGGGGGGGGCTGTTGGGGGAAAAACTGTTTTTT

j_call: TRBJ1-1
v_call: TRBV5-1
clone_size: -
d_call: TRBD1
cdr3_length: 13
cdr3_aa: CASSPIQGRGAFF
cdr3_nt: TGCGCCAGCAGCCCCATACAGGGGCGGGGAGCTTTCTTT

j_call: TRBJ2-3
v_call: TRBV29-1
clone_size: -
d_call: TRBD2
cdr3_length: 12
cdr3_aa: CSVTSVKDTQYF
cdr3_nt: TGCAGCGTTACTAGCGTAAAGGATACGCAGTATTTT

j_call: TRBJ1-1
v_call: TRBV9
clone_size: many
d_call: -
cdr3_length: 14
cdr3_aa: CASSPKTRGTEAFF
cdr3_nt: TGTGCCAGCAGCCCGAAGACCCGGGGCACTGAAGCTTTCTTT

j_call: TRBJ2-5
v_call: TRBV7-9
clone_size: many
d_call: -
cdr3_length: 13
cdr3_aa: CASSATNEETQYF
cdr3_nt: TGTGCCAGCAGCGCGACAAATGAAGAGACCCAGTACTTC

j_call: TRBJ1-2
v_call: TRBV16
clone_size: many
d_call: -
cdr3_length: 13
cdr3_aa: CASSPRVGDGYTF
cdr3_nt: TGTGCCAGCAGCCCGAGGGTAGGTGATGGCTACACCTTC

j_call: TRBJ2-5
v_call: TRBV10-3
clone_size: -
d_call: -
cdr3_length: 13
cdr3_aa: CASNPGDQETQYF
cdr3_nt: TGTGCCAGCAATCCAGGGGACCAAGAGACCCAGTACTTC

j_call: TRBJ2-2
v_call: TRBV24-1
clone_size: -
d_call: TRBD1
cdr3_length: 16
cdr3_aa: CAASDPDRKNTGELFF
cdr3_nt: TGTGCCGCCAGTGACCCGGACAGGAAGAACACCGGGGAGCTGTTTTTT

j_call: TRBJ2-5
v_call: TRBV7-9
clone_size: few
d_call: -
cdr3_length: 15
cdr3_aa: CASSLGQLNQETQYF
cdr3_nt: TGTGCCAGCAGCTTAGGACAGCTAAACCAAGAGACCCAGTACTTC

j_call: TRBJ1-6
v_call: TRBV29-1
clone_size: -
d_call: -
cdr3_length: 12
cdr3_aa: CSSSQGNSPLHF
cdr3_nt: TGCAGCTCGTCTCAGGGGAACTCACCCCTCCACTTT

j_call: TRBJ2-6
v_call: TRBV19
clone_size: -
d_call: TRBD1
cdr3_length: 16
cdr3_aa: CASATGGAAGANVLTF
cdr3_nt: TGTGCCAGCGCGACAGGGGGCGCTGCTGGGGCCAACGTCCTGACTTTC

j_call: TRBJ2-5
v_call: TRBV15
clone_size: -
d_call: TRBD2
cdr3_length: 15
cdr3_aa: CATSKPGRGEETQYF
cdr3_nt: TGTGCCACCAGCAAACCCGGGAGGGGGGAAGAGACCCAGTACTTC

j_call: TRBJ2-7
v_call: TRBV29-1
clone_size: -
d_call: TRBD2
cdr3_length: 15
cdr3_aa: CSVESSGRSPYEQYF
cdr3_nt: TGCAGCGTTGAATCTAGCGGGAGGTCGCCCTACGAGCAGTACTTC

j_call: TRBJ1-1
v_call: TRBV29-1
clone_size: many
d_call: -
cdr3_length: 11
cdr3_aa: CSVIPNTEAFF
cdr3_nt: TGCAGCGTTATCCCGAACACTGAAGCTTTCTTT

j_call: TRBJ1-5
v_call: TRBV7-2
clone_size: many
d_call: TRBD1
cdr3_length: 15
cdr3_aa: CASSLGGTGYQPQHF
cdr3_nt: TGTGCCAGCAGCTTAGGGGGGACAGGCTATCAGCCCCAGCATTTT

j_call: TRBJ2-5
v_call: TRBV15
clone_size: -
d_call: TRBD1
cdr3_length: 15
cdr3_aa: CAIRQGARSQETQYF
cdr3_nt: TGTGCCATAAGACAGGGGGCAAGGTCCCAAGAGACCCAGTACTTC

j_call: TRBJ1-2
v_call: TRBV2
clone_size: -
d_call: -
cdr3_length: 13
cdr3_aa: CASRDTRSYGYTF
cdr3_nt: TGTGCCAGCAGAGATACTCGCAGCTATGGCTACACCTTC

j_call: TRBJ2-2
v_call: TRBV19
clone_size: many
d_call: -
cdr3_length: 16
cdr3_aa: CASSGAGARSTGELFF
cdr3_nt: TGTGCCAGTAGTGGTGCAGGGGCACGGAGCACCGGGGAGCTGTTTTTT

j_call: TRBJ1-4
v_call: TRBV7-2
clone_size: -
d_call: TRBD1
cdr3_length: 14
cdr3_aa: CASAPGTEREKLFF
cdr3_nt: TGTGCCAGCGCACCGGGGACAGAAAGAGAAAAACTGTTTTTT

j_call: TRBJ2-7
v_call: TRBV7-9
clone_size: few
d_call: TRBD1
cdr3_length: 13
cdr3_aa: CASSQAAGGEQYF
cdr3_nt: TGTGCCAGCAGCCAAGCAGCAGGGGGCGAGCAGTACTTC

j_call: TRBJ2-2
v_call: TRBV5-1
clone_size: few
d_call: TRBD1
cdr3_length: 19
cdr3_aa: CASSLLGPPGQGNTGELFF
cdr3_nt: TGCGCCAGCAGCTTGTTAGGCCCCCCCGGACAGGGAAACACCGGGGAGCTGTTTTTT

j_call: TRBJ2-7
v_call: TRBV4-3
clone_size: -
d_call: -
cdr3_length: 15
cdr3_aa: CASSIRPTNDYEQYF
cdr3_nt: TGCGCCAGCAGCATAAGACCGACTAATGACTACGAGCAGTACTTC

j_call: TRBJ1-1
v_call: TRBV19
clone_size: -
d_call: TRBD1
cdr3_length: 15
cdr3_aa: CASGESGTGNTEAFF
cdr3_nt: TGTGCCAGCGGAGAATCCGGGACAGGGAACACTGAAGCTTTCTTT

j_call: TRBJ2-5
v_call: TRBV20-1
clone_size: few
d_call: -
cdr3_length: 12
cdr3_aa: CSASNGEETQYF
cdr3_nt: TGCAGTGCTAGTAATGGGGAAGAGACCCAGTACTTC

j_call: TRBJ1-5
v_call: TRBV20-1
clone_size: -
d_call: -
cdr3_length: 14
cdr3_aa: CSARESGGARYEHF
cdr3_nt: TGCAGTGCTAGAGAGAGCGGGGGGGCCAGATACGAGCATTTT

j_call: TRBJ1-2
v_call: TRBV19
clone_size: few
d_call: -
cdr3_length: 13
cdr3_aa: CASSPGAGYGYTF
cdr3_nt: TGTGCCAGTAGCCCAGGGGCTGGCTATGGCTACACCTTC

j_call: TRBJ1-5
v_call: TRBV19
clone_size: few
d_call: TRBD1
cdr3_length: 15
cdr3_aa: CASSATGGQNQPQHF
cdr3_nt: TGTGCCAGTAGTGCCACAGGGGGCCAAAATCAGCCCCAGCATTTT

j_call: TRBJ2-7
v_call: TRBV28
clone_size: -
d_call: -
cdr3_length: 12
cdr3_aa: CASCTGSYEQYF
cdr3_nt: TGTGCCAGCTGTACAGGGTCCTACGAGCAGTACTTC

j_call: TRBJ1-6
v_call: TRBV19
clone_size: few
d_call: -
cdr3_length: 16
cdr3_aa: CASSIDDGPLNPPLHF
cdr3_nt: TGTGCCAGTAGTATAGACGACGGGCCACTCAACCCACCCCTCCACTTT

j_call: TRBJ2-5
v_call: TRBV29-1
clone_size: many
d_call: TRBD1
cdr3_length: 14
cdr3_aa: CSVDRVVGRETQYF
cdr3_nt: TGCAGCGTAGACAGGGTCGTTGGTAGGGAGACCCAGTACTTC

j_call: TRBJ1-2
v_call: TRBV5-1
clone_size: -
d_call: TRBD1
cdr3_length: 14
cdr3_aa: CASSLGTDGIGYTF
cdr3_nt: TGCGCCAGCAGCCTAGGGACAGATGGGATCGGCTACACCTTC

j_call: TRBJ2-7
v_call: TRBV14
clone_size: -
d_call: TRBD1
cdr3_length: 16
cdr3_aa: CASSRTTGTGGNEQYF
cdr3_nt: TGTGCCAGCAGCCGAACCACCGGGACAGGGGGTAATGAGCAGTACTTC

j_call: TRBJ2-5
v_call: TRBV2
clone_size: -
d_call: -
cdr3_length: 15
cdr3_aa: CASQDPGHLQETQYF
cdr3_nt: TGTGCCAGCCAGGACCCGGGACACCTCCAAGAGACCCAGTACTTC

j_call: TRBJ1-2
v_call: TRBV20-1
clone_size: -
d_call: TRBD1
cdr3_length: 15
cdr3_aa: CSAYGQQGASPGYTF
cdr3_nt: TGCAGTGCGTACGGTCAACAGGGGGCGTCTCCCGGCTACACCTTC

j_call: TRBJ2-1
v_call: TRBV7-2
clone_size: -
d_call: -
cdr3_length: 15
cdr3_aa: CASSLVSSAYNEQFF
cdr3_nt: TGTGCCAGCAGCTTAGTGTCTAGCGCCTACAATGAGCAGTTCTTC

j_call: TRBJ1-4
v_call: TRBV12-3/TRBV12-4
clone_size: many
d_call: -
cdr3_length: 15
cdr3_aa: CASSPSGTTNEKLFF
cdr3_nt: TGTGCCAGCAGCCCATCCGGGACGACCAATGAAAAACTGTTTTTT

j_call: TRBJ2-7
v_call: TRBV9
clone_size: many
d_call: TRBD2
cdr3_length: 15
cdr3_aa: CASSVGLGGSYEQYF
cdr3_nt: TGTGCCAGCAGCGTAGGTCTCGGGGGGTCCTACGAGCAGTACTTC

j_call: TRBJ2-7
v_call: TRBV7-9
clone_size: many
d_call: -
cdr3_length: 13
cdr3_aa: CASSRGLSYEQYF
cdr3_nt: TGTGCCAGCAGCCGCGGACTCTCCTACGAGCAGTACTTC

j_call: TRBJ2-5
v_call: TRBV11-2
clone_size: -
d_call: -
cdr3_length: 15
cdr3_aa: CASSLVGDDPAAQYF
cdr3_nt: TGTGCCAGCAGCTTAGTCGGGGACGACCCAGCGGCCCAGTACTTC

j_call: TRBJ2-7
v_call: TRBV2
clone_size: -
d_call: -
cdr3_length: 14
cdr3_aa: CASSDFHGTYEQYF
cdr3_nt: TGTGCCAGCAGTGACTTCCACGGGACCTACGAGCAGTACTTC

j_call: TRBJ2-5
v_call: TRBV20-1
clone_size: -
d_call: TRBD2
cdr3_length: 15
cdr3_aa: CSALGLAGGRETQYF
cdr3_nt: TGCAGTGCTTTGGGACTAGCGGGGGGGCGTGAGACCCAGTACTTC

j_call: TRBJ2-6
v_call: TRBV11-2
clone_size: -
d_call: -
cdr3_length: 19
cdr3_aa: CASSLVVGGSTSGANVLTF
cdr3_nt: TGTGCCAGCAGCTTAGTCGTAGGGGGTTCTACCTCTGGGGCCAACGTCCTGACTTTC

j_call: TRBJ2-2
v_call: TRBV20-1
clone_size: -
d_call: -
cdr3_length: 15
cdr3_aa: CSARLRLGETGELFF
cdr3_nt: TGCAGTGCTAGGTTACGACTAGGGGAGACCGGGGAGCTGTTTTTT